This T cell receptor (beta chain) originates from a study of T cell responses to AZD1222 COVID-19 vaccine. The study's findings and limits: Donor demographics were predominantly white British with a female majority; clonal diversity may be underestimated. After two AZD1222 doses, spike-specific TCR breadth and depth rose versus day 0. The study sampled repertoires only after the peak T cell response.

The protocol was immunoSEQ multiplex PCR, while the TCRdb copy is restricted to in-frame clones and leaves out a portion. This sample has under 150,000 clones, with nearly 95% found just once. The CDR3 is 15 amino acids. Trimming took 2 bases from V and 0 from J, leaving 8 bases between them. CDR1 and CDR2 from the germline V gene are MNHEY and SVGEGT. This clone was found once. The antigen is not known. The receptor's source is an adult in good health. The input for sequencing was peripheral blood, taken on day 0 of AZD1222 vaccination. The chain couples TRBV6-2 or TRBV6-3 to TRBJ1-3; TRBD1 might be the D (5 bases). In DNA form, the CDR3 reads TGTGCCAGCAGTTACCGGGGACTCTCTGGAAACACCATATATTTT. This sequence encodes CASSYRGLSGNTIYF.